These 29 T cell receptor beta chains originate from one sample sequenced in a study of T cell repertoires in cytomegalovirus infection. These receptors are not linked to any known antigen. TCRdb ran MiXCR on the reads and lists one entry per CDR3 protein. The sample carries about 900,000 distinct CDR3 sequences, approximately 31% recorded once. The sample consisted of cultured CD8+ T cells from PBMCs, taken from culture after CMV antigen stimulation. The receptors were sampled from a human donor in good health (CMV status not recorded). Some clones in this sample may be carry-over from other donors' samples.

Details on this clonotype: A read error is possible here, since a much larger clone lies one base away. The chain recombines TRBV7-9 with TRBJ2-5; weak D call: TRBD1 (6 bases). This CDR3 region has 16 residues. CDR1 and CDR2 (germline): SEHNR, FQNEAQ (reference sequence). The V end was cut by 4 bases, the J end by 2 bases, with 17 bases between. This CDR3 is CASSSGLRDTQETQYF. CDR3 nucleotide sequence: TGTGCCAGCAGCTCTGGTCTTCGGGACACACAAGAGACCCAGTACTTC.

This clonotype was detected many times. The chain is built from TRBV7-2 and TRBJ2-1; 15 nucleotides line up with TRBD2. V shed 2 bases, J shed 10 bases, and the junction held 9 bases outside the gene matches. The CDR3 loop spans 17 amino acids. Per the germline V gene, CDR1 is SGHTA and CDR2 is FQGNSA. The DNA of the CDR3 is TGTGCCAGCAGCTTATTAACCGGACTAGCGGGGGGGGGCGAGCAGTTCTTC. As protein: CASSLLTGLAGGGEQFF.

The V call is TRBV27, the J call TRBJ2-7; TRBD1 agrees at 9 bases. With 6 bases clipped from V and 3 bases from J, the junction kept 15 bases outside the gene matches. This CDR3 comprises 17 residues. Germline V CDR1 and CDR2: MNHEY, SMNVEV (reference sequence). The CDR3 region has the DNA TGTGCCAGCAGCCGTTCCCTTTCACAGGGGGCTTACTACGAGCAGTACTTC. Translating it yields CASSRSLSQGAYYEQYF.

There are a few counts of this clonotype. The chain couples TRBV6-2 or TRBV6-3 to TRBJ1-1; D uncertain. Trimming stripped 1 base from V and 1 base from J, with 10 bases between. CDR1 is MNHEY and CDR2 is SVGEGT in the germline V gene. The CDR3 runs 15 residues. In DNA form, the CDR3 reads TGTGCCAGCAGTTACTTTGCCAGTACGAACACTGAAGCTTTCTTT. Amino acids: CASSYFASTNTEAFF.

The V gene is TRBV6-5, the J gene TRBJ2-2; D ambiguous. Looked up from germline, CDR1 is MNHEY and CDR2 is SVGAGI. The CDR3 has 12 amino acids. V was cut by 2 bases and J by 10 bases, with 8 bases left in between. The CDR3: CASSYRSEELFF. In nucleotides, the CDR3 is TGTGCCAGCAGTTACCGTTCCGAGGAGCTGTTTTTT.

This clonotype was seen repeatedly, ten times or more. The chain carries TRBV7-9 and TRBJ1-1, with a weak D call TRBD1 (6 bases). The CDR3 covers 13 residues. The V end was cut by 2 bases, the J end by 6 bases, with 10 bases between. Germline lookup yields CDR1 SEHNR and CDR2 FQNEAQ (reference sequence). The CDR3 bases are TGTGCCAGCAGCTTAACCGGACAGCCTGAAGCTTTCTTT. Protein: CASSLTGQPEAFF.

The chain joins TRBV6-6 to TRBJ1-5; weak D call: TRBD1 (6 bases). CDR1 is MNHNY, CDR2 SVGAGI, per germline (reference sequence). V was cut by 8 bases and J by 1 base, with 21 bases left in between. This CDR3 contains 17 residues. The CDR3 reads CASRSASGARSNQPQHF. The CDR3 region has the DNA TGTGCCAGCCGTAGCGCCTCAGGGGCCAGAAGCAATCAGCCCCAGCATTTT.

This clonotype was found once. This chain connects TRBV27 to TRBJ2-7, with a tentative D call TRBD2 (5 bases). The CDR3 is 14 amino acids. V was cut by 6 bases and J by 0 bases, with 12 bases left in between. The germline V gene has CDR1 MNHEY and CDR2 SMNVEV (reference sequence). CDR3 sequence: CASRLRTASYEQYF. The CDR3 DNA is TGTGCCAGCAGATTGAGGACTGCCTCCTACGAGCAGTACTTC.

This clonotype showed up just a few times. The rearrangement uses TRBV19 and TRBJ2-7; D perhaps matches TRBD2 (5 bases). Between the trimmed V and J ends, which lost 1 base and 6 bases, there was a span of 10 bases. Per germline, CDR1 LNHDA and CDR2 SQIVND (reference sequence). The CDR3 sequence is 13 residues long. For the CDR3, the DNA is TGTGCCAGTAGTATAGCCTCTAGCTCCGAGCAGTACTTC. This sequence encodes CASSIASSSEQYF.

This clonotype was counted many times. V gene TRBV7-9 combines with J gene TRBJ2-6; D not certain. Per the germline V gene, CDR1 is SEHNR and CDR2 is FQNEAQ (reference sequence). The CDR3 runs 18 residues. V lost 5 bases to trimming and J lost 0 bases, with 17 bases between them. In DNA, the CDR3 is TGTGCCAGCAGCCCTTCATCAAGGAGTCTCTCTGGGGCCAACGTCCTGACTTTC. Translation gives CASSPSSRSLSGANVLTF.

The chain has TRBV20-1 and TRBJ1-3, with D perhaps TRBD1 (5 bases). The CDR3 contains 11 residues. The V gene lost 6 bases and the J gene lost 5 bases, with 8 bases spanning the gap. CDR1 is DFQATT, CDR2 SNEGSKA, per germline (reference sequence). CDR3 sequence (DNA): TGCAGTGCAGAGGGGAGAAACACCATATATTTT. Translated: CSAEGRNTIYF.

The V call is TRBV7-9, the J call TRBJ1-5; D uncertain. The germline V gene has CDR1 SEHNR and CDR2 FQNEAQ (reference sequence). V gave up 1 base and J gave up 7 bases, with 11 bases separating them. The CDR3 extends over 14 amino acids. The DNA for the CDR3 is TGTGCCAGCAGCTTAGAGGCGGGAGAGCAGCCCCAGCATTTT. Residues: CASSLEAGEQPQHF.

The CDR3: CSVEVTGENGYTF. Here the CDR3 DNA reads TGCAGCGTTGAAGTGACAGGGGAAAATGGCTACACCTTC. The chain links TRBV29-1 to TRBJ1-2; TRBD1 matches at 8 bases. Germline assignment: CDR1 SQVTM and CDR2 ANQGSEA. There are 13 residues in the CDR3. J gave up 6 bases and V 1 base, and 4 bases lay outside the gene matches.

V gene TRBV5-4 combines with J gene TRBJ1-6, with D tentatively TRBD1 (5 bases). V gave up 3 bases and J gave up 11 bases, with 9 bases separating them. In germline, CDR1 is SGHNT, CDR2 YYREEE (reference sequence). The CDR3 consists of 12 residues. The CDR3 sequence is CASSSDSPPLHF. The CDR3 region has the DNA TGTGCCAGCAGCTCAGACAGTCCACCCCTCCACTTT.

This clonotype was seen more than once but under ten times. The chain has TRBV19 and TRBJ1-1, with D maybe TRBD1 (5 bases). V shed 7 bases and J shed 3 bases, with 24 bases lying between them. CDR3 size: 17 residues. Germline lookup yields CDR1 LNHDA and CDR2 SQIVND (reference sequence). The CDR3 sequence is CASKLRTMARADTEAFF. The CDR3 nucleotides read TGTGCCAGTAAATTGCGGACAATGGCGAGAGCCGACACTGAAGCTTTCTTT.

V gene TRBV10-3 combines with J gene TRBJ2-3, with 9 bases that match TRBD1. This CDR3 has 15 residues. With 10 bases clipped from V and 0 bases from J, the junction kept 8 bases outside the gene matches. From germline, CDR1 is ENHRY and CDR2 SYGVKD. The CDR3 sequence is CATTDRGTSTDTQYF. The CDR3 DNA is TGTGCCACTACGGACAGGGGTACTAGCACAGATACGCAGTATTTT.

The chain employs TRBV29-1 and TRBJ1-1; weak D call: TRBD1 (6 bases). V was shortened by 0 bases and J by 5 bases, with 13 bases between the two germline ends. The CDR3 sequence is 14 residues long. The germline CDR1 and CDR2 sequences are SQVTM and ANQGSEA. The CDR3 here is CSVEDLGGRTEAFF. The CDR3 DNA reads as TGCAGCGTTGAAGATCTTGGGGGCCGGACTGAAGCTTTCTTT.

This clonotype was counted at least ten times. This rearrangement joins TRBV7-9 to TRBJ2-5, with a weak D call TRBD2 (6 bases). CDR3 length: 15 amino acids. Germline CDR1 SEHNR, CDR2 FQNEAQ (reference sequence). V lost 4 bases and J lost 1, with 13 bases in between. The CDR3 is CASSSRREAQETQYF. The CDR3 DNA sequence: TGTGCCAGCAGCTCTAGAAGGGAGGCCCAAGAGACCCAGTACTTC.

V is TRBV7-9 and J is TRBJ2-6, with D uncertain. Trimming removed 4 bases from V and 2 bases from J, with 12 bases in between. CDR1 SEHNR and CDR2 FQNEAQ come from the germline V gene (reference sequence). The CDR3 sequence is 16 residues long. The CDR3 is CASSWKRVTGANVLTF. The CDR3 DNA sequence: TGTGCCAGCAGCTGGAAAAGGGTAACTGGGGCCAACGTCCTGACTTTC. The full variable domain, with the rest looked up from reference TRBV7-9 and TRBJ2-6, is DTGVSQNPRHKITKRGQNVTFRCDPISEHNRLYWYRQTLGQGPEFLTYFQNEAQLEKSRLLSDRFSAERPKGSFSTLEIQRTEQGDSAMYLCASSWKRVTGANVLTFGAGSRLTVL.

The J gene is TRBJ2-1, the V gene TRBV9; 7 bases are a match to TRBD2. J lost 7 bases, V lost 0 bases, and 7 bases had no gene match. Germline values: CDR1 SGDLS, CDR2 YYNGEE. The length of the CDR3 is 15 residues. In DNA form, the CDR3 reads TGTGCCAGCAGCGTAGGGTCTAGCGGCCGTAATGAGCAGTTCTTC. Amino acid sequence: CASSVGSSGRNEQFF.

CDR3 nucleotide sequence: TGTGCCAGCAGTTTATGGTCCGGGACCTCCGACGAGCAGTACGTC. Translated: CASSLWSGTSDEQYV. This rearrangement joins TRBV28 to TRBJ2-7; D could derive from TRBD1 or TRBD2 (5 bases each). CDR1 and CDR2 from the germline V gene are MDHEN and SYDVKM. This CDR3 has 15 amino acids.

A few counts support this clonotype. The J gene is TRBJ1-3, the V gene TRBV6-5, with a tentative D call TRBD1 (5 bases). CDR3 length: 15 residues. The V end lost 0 bases, the J end lost 4 bases, and 10 bases lay between the germline ends. In germline, CDR1 is MNHEY, CDR2 SVGAGI. The CDR3 protein is CASSYSRGEGNTIYF. DNA of the CDR3: TGTGCCAGCAGTTACTCGAGAGGGGAAGGAAACACCATATATTTT.

This clonotype was seen a few times. The CDR3 loop reads CASSSLSSGGLSYEQYV. Written as DNA, the CDR3 is TGTGCCAGCAGCTCCTTGAGTAGCGGGGGCCTCTCCTACGAGCAGTACGTC. This chain connects TRBV7-9 to TRBJ2-7; 9 bases line up with TRBD2. Germline V gene lookup returns CDR1 SEHNR and CDR2 FQNEAQ (reference sequence). The J segment lost 0 bases and the V segment lost 4 bases, leaving 10 bases of the junction unmatched. This CDR3 contains 17 residues.

The rearrangement links TRBV6-2 or TRBV6-3 to TRBJ1-1; no clear D gene. Germline V gene data show CDR1 as MNHEY and CDR2 as SVGEGT. V was shortened by 5 bases and J by 0 bases, with 19 bases between the two germline ends. The CDR3 is 17 residues long. In DNA, the CDR3 is TGTGCCAGCAGTCCTTTGGGTGGCGGATTTGTGAACACTGAAGCTTTCTTT. It encodes CASSPLGGGFVNTEAFF.

The chain employs TRBV27 and TRBJ2-3; 7 bases are a match to TRBD2. V dropped 4 bases and J dropped 2; count of bases not matched to a gene: 9. The CDR3 spans 16 residues. CDR1 and CDR2 from the germline V gene are MNHEY and SMNVEV (reference sequence). In nucleotides, the CDR3 is TGTGCCAGCAGTTCAAACCAGCGGGATTACACAGATACGCAGTATTTT. Its translation is CASSSNQRDYTDTQYF.

V is TRBV27 and J is TRBJ1-1, with D perhaps matching TRBD1 (6 bases). From germline, CDR1 is MNHEY and CDR2 SMNVEV (reference sequence). CDR3 size: 13 residues. Trimming took 4 bases from V and 8 from J, leaving 14 bases between them. This chain's CDR3 is CASSSLTGREAFF. In DNA form, the CDR3 reads TGTGCCAGCAGTTCATTGACAGGAAGGGAAGCTTTCTTT.

The chain joins TRBV19 to TRBJ1-1; 7 bases align to TRBD1. This CDR3 contains 15 residues. V lost 5 bases, J lost 7 bases, and 13 bases stayed unmatched. Germline V gives CDR1 LNHDA, CDR2 SQIVND (reference sequence). CDR3 in amino acids: CASSSEFPGTDEAFF. The DNA for the CDR3 is TGTGCCAGTAGTTCAGAGTTTCCCGGGACAGATGAAGCTTTCTTT.

A few counts support this clonotype. V usage is TRBV19 and J usage is TRBJ2-1, with a tentative D call TRBD1 (5 bases). The germline V gene encodes CDR1 LNHDA and CDR2 SQIVND (reference sequence). The CDR3 totals 16 residues. V lost 5 bases to trimming and J lost 6 bases, with 20 bases between them. In nucleotides, the CDR3 is TGTGCCAGTAGTCTATACCGGGCCGCAAGGGGCAATGAGCAGTTCTTC. As protein: CASSLYRAARGNEQFF.

This clonotype was observed a few times. The rearrangement joins TRBV12-3 or TRBV12-4 to TRBJ2-1, with unresolved D. Deletions cut 5 bases from V and 0 bases from J, with 8 bases between. This CDR3 spans 14 amino acids. The CDR3 region is CASSPHGSYNEQFF. DNA for the CDR3: TGTGCCAGCAGTCCTCACGGCTCCTACAATGAGCAGTTCTTC.